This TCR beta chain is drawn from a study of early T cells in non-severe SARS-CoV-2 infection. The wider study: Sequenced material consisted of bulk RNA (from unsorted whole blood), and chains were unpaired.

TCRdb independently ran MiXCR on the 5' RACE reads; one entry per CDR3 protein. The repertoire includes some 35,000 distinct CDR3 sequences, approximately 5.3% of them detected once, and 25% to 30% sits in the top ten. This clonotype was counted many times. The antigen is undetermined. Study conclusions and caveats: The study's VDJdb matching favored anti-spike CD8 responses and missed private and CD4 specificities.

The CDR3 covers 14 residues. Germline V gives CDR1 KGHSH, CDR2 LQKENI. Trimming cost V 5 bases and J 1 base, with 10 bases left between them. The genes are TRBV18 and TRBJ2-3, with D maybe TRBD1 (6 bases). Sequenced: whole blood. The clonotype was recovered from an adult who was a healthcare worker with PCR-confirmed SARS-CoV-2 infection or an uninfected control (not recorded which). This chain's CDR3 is CASSSDSGTDTQYF. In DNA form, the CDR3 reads TGTGCCAGCTCATCGGACAGTGGCACAGATACGCAGTATTTT.